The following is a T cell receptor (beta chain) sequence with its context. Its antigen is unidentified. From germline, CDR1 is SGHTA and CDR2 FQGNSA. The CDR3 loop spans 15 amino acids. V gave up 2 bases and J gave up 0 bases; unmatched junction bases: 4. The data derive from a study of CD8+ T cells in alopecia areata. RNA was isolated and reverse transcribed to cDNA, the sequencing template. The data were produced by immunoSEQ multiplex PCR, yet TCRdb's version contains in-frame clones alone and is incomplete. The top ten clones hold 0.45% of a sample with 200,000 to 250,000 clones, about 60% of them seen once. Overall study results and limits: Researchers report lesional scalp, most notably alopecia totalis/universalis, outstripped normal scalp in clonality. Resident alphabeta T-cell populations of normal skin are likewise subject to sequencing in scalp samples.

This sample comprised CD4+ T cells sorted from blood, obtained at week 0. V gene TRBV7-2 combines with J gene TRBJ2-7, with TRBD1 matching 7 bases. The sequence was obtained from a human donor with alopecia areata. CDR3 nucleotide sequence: TGTGCCAGCAGCTTAAGAGGGGGCATCTCCTACGAGCAGTACTTC. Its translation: CASSLRGGISYEQYF.